This TCR beta chain comes out of a study of response to subunit inactivated influenza vaccine. Study findings and constraints: Authors suggested each seasonal influenza vaccination recruits few new T cells.

This clonotype showed up just a few times. Its target is not known. Germline CDR1 SEHNR, CDR2 FQNEAQ (reference sequence). Trimming took 8 bases from V and 2 from J; bases not matched to a gene: 0. The CDR3 sequence is 13 residues long. From the RT-PCR reads, TCRdb called clonotypes with MiXCR, one entry per CDR3 protein. In the table there are around 850,000 distinct CDR3 sequences, approximately 18% of which are singletons. This TCR came from a man over 45 who received an inactivated influenza vaccine. V usage is TRBV7-9 and J usage is TRBJ2-1; 10 bases are shared with TRBD2. Sequences were derived from PBMCs from blood, sampled approximately 5 days after vaccination. CDR3: CASGLAAYNEQFF. The CDR3 DNA reads as TGTGCCAGCGGACTAGCGGCCTACAATGAGCAGTTCTTC.